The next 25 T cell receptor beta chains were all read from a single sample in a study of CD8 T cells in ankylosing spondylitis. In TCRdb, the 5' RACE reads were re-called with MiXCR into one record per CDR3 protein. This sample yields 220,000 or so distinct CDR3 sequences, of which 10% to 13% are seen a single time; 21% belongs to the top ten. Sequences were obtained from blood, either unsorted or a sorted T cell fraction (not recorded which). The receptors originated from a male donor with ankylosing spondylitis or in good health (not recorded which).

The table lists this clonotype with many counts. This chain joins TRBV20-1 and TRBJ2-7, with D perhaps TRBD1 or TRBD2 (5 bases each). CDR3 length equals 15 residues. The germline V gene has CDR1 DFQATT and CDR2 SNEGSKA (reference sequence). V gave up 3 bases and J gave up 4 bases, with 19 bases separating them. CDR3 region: CSASLDSHGGYEQYF. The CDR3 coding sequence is TGCAGTGCTAGTCTAGATTCACATGGGGGATACGAGCAGTACTTC.

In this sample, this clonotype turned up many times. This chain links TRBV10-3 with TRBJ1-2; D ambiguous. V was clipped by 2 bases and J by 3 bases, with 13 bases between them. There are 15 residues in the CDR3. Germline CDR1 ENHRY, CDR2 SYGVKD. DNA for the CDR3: TGTGCCATCAGTGAGCGTTCCGCTTGGGACTATGGCTACACCTTC. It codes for CAISERSAWDYGYTF.

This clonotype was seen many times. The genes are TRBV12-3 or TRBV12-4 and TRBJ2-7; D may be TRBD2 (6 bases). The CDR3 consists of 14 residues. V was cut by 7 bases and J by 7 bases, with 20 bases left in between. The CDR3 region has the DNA TGTGCCAGCACCCGCGGGGCCTCCAAGGGAGAGCAGTACTTC. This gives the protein CASTRGASKGEQYF.

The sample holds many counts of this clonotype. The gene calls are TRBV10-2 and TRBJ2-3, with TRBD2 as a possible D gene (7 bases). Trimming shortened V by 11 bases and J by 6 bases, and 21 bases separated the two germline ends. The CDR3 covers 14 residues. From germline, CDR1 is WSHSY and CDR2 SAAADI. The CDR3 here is CAGGGGSVVDTQYF. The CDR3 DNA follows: TGCGCCGGAGGGGGGGGGTCCGTGGTGGATACGCAGTATTTT.

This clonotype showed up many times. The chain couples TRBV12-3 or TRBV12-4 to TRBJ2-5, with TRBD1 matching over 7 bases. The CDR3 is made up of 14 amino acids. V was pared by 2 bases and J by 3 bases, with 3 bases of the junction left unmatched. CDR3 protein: CASSLTGTEETQYF. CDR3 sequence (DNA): TGTGCCAGCAGTTTAACCGGGACAGAAGAGACCCAGTACTTC.

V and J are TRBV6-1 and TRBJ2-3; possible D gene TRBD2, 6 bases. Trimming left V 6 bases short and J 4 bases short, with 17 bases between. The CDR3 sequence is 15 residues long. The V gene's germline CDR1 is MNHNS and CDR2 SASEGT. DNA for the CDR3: TGTGCCAGCAGGGAGGGAGTTGGGAGCCCAGATACGCAGTATTTT. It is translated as CASREGVGSPDTQYF.

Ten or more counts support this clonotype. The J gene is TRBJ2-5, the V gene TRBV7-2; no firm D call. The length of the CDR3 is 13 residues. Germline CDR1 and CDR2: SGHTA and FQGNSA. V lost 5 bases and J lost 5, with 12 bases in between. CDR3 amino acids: CASSVGPEETQYF. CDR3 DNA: TGTGCCAGCAGCGTAGGACCTGAGGAGACCCAGTACTTC.

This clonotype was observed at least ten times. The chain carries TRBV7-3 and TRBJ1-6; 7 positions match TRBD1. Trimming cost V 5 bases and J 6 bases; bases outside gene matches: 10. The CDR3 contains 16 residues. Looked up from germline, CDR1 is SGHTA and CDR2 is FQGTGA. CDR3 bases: TGTGCCAGCAGCGCGACCCCCGGGACAGTTAATTCACCCCTCCACTTT. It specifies CASSATPGTVNSPLHF.

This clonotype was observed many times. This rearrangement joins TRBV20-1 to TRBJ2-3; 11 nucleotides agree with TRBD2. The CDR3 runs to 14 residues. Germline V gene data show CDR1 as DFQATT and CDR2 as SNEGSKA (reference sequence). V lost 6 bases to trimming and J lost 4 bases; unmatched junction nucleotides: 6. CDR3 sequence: CSADSGGAPDTQYF. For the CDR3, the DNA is TGCAGTGCCGATAGCGGGGGGGCACCAGATACGCAGTATTTT.

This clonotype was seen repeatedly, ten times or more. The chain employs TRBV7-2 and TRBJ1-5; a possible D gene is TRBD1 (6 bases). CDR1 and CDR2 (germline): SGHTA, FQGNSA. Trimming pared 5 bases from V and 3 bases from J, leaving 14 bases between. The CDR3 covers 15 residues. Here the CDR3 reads CASSALQGSNQPQHF. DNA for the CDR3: TGTGCCAGCAGCGCCCTTCAGGGGTCCAATCAGCCCCAGCATTTT.

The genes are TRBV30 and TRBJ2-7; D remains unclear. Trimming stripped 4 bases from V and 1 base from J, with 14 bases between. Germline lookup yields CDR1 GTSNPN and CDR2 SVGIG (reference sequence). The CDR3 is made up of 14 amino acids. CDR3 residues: CAWKQQRESYEQYF. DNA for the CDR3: TGTGCCTGGAAGCAGCAAAGGGAATCCTACGAGCAGTACTTC.

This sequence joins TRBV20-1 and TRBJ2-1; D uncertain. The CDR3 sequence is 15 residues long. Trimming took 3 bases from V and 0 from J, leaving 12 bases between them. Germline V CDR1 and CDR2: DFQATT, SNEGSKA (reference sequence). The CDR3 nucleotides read TGCAGTGCTAGTGGCGGCCTTTTCTCCTACAATGAGCAGTTCTTC. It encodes CSASGGLFSYNEQFF.

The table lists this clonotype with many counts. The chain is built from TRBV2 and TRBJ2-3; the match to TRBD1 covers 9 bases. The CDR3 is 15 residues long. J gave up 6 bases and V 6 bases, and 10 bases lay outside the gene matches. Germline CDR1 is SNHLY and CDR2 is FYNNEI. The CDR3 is CASREGQGDFDTQYF. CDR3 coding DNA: TGTGCCAGCAGGGAGGGACAGGGTGACTTCGATACGCAGTATTTT.

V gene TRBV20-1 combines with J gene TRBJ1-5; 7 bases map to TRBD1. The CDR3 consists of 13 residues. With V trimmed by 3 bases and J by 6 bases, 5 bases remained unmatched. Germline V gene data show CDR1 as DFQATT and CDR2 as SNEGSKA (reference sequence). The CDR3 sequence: CSARNRGGQPQHF. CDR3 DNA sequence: TGCAGTGCTAGGAACAGGGGAGGTCAGCCCCAGCATTTT.

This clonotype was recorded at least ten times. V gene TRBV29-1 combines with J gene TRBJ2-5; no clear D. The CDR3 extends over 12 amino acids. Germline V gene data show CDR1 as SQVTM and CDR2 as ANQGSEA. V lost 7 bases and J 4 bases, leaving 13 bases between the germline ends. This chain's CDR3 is CSAAVTLETQYF. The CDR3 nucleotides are TGCAGCGCCGCGGTGACATTAGAGACCCAGTACTTC.

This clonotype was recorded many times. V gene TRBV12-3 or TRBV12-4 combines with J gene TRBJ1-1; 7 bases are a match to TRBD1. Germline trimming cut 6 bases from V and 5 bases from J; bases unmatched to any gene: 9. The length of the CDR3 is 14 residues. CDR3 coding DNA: TGTGCCAGCAGCCCTAGACAGGGAGAAACTGAAGCTTTCTTT. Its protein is CASSPRQGETEAFF.

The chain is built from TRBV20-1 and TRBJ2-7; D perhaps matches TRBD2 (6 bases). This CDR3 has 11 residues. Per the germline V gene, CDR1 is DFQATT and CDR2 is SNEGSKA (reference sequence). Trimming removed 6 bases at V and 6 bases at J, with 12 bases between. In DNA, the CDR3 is TGCAGTGCCCTTGGGGAGGTCGAGCAGTACTTC. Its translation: CSALGEVEQYF.

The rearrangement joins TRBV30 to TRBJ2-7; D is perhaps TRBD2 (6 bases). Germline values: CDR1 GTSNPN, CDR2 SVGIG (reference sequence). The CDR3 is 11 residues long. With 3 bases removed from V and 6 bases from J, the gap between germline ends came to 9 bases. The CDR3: CAWRAGIEQYF. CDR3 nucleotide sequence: TGTGCCTGGAGAGCGGGCATCGAGCAGTACTTC.

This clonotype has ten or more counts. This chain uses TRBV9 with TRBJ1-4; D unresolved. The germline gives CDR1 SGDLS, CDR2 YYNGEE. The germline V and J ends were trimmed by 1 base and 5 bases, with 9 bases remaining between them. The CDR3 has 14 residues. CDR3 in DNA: TGTGCCAGCAGCGTATCCCTCTCGAATGAAAAACTGTTTTTT. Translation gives CASSVSLSNEKLFF.

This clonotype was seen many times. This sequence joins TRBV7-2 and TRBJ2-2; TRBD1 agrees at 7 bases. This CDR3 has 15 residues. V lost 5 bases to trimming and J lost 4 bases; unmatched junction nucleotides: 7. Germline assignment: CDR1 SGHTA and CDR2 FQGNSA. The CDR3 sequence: CASSPNRGSTGELFF. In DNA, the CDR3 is TGTGCCAGCAGCCCTAACAGGGGTTCCACCGGGGAGCTGTTTTTT.

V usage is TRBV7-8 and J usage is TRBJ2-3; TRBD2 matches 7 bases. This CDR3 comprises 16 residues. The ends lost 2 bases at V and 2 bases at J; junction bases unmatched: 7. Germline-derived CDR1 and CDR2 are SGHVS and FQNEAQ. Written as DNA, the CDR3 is TGTGCCAGCAGCTTAAGTCACGGGGGGAACACAGATACGCAGTATTTT. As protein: CASSLSHGGNTDTQYF.

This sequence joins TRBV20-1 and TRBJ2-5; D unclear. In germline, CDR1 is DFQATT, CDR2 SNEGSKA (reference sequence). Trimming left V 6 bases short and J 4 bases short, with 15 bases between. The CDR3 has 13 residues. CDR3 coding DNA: TGCAGTGCCAACCCCGGCGGCCCAGAGACCCAGTACTTC. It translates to CSANPGGPETQYF.

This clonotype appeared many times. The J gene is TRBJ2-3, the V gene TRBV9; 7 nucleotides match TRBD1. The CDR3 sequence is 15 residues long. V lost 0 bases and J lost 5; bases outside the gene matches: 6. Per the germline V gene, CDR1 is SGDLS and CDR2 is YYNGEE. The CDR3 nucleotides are TGTGCCAGCAGCGTAGACGTGACAGGGAAAGATACGCAGTATTTT. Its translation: CASSVDVTGKDTQYF.

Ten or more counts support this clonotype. In DNA form, the CDR3 reads TGTGCCAGCAGATCCAGAGCACCGGAGGAGCTGTTTTTT. This sequence encodes CASRSRAPEELFF. This chain connects TRBV7-9 to TRBJ2-2; D unresolved. V was shortened by 6 bases and J by 10 bases, with 15 bases between the two germline ends. The V gene's germline CDR1 is SEHNR and CDR2 FQNEAQ (reference sequence). This CDR3 contains 13 residues.

The CDR3 is CSAGPPVGGETQYF. CDR3 DNA: TGCAGTGCCGGACCCCCAGTTGGAGGAGAGACCCAGTACTTC. The chain is built from TRBV20-1 and TRBJ2-5, with D possibly TRBD2 on 5 matching bases. V dropped 6 bases and J dropped 4 bases, with 18 bases sitting between them. This CDR3 contains 14 residues. Germline V gene data show CDR1 as DFQATT and CDR2 as SNEGSKA (reference sequence).